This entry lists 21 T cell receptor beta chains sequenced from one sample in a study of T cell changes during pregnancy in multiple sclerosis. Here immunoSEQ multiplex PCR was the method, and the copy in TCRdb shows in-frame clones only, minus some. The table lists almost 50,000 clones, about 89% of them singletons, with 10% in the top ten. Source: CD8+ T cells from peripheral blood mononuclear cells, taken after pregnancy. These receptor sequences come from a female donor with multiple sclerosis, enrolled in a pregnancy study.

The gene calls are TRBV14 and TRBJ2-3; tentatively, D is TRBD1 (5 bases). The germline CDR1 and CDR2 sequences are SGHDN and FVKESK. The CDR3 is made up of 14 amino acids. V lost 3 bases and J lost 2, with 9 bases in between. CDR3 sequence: CASSQTTDTDTQYF. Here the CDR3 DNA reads TGTGCCAGCAGCCAGACGACAGACACAGATACGCAGTATTTT.

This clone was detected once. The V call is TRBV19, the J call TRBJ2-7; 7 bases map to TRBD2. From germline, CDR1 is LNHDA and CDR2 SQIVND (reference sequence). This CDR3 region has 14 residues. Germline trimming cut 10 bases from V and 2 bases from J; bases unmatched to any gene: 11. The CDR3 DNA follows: TGTGCCACCTCCCTTGGGGGAGGGACCTACGAGCAGTACTTC. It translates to CATSLGGGTYEQYF.

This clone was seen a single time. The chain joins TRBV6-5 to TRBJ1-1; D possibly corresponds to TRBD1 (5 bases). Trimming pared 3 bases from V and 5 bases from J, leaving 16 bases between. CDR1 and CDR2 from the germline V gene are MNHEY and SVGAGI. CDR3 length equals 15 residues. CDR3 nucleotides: TGTGCCAGCAGTTATAACACGCCGGGGGGGACTGAAGCTTTCTTT. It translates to CASSYNTPGGTEAFF.

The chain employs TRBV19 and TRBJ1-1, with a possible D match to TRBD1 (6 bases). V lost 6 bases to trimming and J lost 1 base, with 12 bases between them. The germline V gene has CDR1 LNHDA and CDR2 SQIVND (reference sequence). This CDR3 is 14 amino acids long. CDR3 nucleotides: TGTGCCAGTAGCCCCAGGGGCGAGAACACTGAAGCTTTCTTT. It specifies CASSPRGENTEAFF.

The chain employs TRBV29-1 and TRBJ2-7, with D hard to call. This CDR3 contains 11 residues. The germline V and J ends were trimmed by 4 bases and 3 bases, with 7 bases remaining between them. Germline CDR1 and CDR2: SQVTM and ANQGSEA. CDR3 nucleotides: TGCAGCGTTGTAGAACTCTACGAGCAGTACTTC. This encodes CSVVELYEQYF.

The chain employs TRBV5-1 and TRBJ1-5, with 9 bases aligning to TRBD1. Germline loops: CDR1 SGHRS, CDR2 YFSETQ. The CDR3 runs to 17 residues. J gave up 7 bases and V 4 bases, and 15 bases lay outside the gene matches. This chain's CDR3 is CASSLGPQGATEQPQHF. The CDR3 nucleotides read TGCGCCAGCAGCCTCGGCCCACAGGGGGCGACGGAACAGCCCCAGCATTTT.

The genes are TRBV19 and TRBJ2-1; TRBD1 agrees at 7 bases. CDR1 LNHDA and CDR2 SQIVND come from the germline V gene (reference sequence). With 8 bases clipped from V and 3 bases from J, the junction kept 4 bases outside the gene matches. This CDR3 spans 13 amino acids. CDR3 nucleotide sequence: TGTGCCAGTGGGGACAGCGGCTACAATGAGCAGTTCTTC. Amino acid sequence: CASGDSGYNEQFF.

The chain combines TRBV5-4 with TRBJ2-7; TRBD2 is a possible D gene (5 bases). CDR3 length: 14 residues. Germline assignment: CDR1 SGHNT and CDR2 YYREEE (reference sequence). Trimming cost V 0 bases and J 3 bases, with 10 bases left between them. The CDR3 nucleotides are TGTGCCAGCAGCTTGGGTCGGGATCACTACGAGCAGTACTTC. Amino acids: CASSLGRDHYEQYF.

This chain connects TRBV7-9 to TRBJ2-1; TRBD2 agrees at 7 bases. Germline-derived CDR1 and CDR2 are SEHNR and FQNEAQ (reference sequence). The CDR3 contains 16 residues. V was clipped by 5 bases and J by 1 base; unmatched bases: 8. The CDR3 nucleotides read TGTGCCAGCAGCCGCCGGGGGGAGGATTCCTACAATGAGCAGTTCTTC. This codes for CASSRRGEDSYNEQFF.

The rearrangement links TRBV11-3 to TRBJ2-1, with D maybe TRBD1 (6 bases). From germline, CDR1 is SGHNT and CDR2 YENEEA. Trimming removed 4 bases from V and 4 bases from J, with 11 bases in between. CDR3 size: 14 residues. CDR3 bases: TGTGCCAGCAGCTCCAGGGGTTCGTACAATGAGCAGTTCTTC. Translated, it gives CASSSRGSYNEQFF.

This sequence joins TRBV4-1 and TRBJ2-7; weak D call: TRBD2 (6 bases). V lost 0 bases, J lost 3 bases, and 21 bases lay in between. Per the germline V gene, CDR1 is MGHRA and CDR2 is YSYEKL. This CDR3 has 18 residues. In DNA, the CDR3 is TGCGCCAGCAGCCAAGATCCCCCGCTTGTGGGGGGATACTACGAGCAGTACTTC. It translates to CASSQDPPLVGGYYEQYF.

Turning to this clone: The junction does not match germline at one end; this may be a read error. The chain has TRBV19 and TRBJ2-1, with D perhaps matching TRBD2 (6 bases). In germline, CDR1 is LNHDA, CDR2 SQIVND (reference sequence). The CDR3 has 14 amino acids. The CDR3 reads CASSIGGVYSEQFF. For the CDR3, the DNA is TGTGCCAGTAGTATAGGCGGGGTCTACAGTGAGCAGTTCTTC.

The CDR3 spells CASSLRTGGNGYTF. CDR3 coding DNA: TGTGCCAGCAGTTTAAGGACAGGGGGGAACGGCTACACCTTC. The chain is built from TRBV28 and TRBJ1-2; 10 nucleotides align to TRBD1. V was pared by 2 bases and J by 8 bases, with 5 bases of the junction left unmatched. This CDR3 spans 14 amino acids. CDR1 MDHEN and CDR2 SYDVKM come from the germline V gene.

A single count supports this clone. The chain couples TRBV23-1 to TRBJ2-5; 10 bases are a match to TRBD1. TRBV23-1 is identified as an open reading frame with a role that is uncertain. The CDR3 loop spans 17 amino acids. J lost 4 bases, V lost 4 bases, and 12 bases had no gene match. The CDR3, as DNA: TGCGCCAGCAGTCCCGAGCCGGGACAGGGGTCCCGAGAGACCCAGTACTTC. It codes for CASSPEPGQGSRETQYF.

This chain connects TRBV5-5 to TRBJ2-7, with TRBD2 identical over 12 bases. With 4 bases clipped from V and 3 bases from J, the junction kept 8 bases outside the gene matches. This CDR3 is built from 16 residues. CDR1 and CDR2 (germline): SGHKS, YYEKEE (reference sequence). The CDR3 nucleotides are TGTGCCAGCAGCCCGCTTGGACTAGCGGGGAGCTACGAGCAGTACTTC. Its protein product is CASSPLGLAGSYEQYF.

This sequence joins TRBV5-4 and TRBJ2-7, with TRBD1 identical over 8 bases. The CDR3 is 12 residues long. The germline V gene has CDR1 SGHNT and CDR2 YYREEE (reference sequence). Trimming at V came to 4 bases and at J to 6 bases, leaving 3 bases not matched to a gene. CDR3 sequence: CASSGDRGEQYF. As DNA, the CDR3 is TGTGCCAGCAGCGGCGACAGGGGCGAGCAGTACTTC.

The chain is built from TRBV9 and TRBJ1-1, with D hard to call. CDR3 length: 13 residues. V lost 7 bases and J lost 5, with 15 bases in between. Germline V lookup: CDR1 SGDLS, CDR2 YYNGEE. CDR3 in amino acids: CASSSSTGTEAFF. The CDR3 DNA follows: TGTGCCAGCTCTTCTTCGACGGGGACTGAAGCTTTCTTT.

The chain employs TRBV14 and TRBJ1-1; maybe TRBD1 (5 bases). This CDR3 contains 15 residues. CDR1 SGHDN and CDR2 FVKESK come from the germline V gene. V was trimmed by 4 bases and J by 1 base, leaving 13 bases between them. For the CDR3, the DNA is TGTGCCAGCAGCCCGACGGGACTCGAGAACACTGAAGCTTTCTTT. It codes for CASSPTGLENTEAFF.

The CDR3 DNA reads TGTGCCAGCAGACAGGGGACAGGGGAATATCGTTCCGAGCAGTACTTC. The encoded protein is CASRQGTGEYRSEQYF. V gene TRBV5-6 combines with J gene TRBJ2-7; TRBD1 matches 10 bases. The trim removed 5 bases at V and 6 bases at J, leaving 14 bases unmatched. Germline V gene sequence: CDR1 SGHDT, CDR2 YYEEEE. The CDR3 loop spans 16 amino acids.

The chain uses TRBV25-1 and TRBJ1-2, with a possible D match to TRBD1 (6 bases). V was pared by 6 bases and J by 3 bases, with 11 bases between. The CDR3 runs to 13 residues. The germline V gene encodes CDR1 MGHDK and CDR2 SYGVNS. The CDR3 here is CASSKQGYYGYTF. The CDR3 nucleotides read TGTGCCAGCAGCAAACAGGGATACTATGGCTACACCTTC.

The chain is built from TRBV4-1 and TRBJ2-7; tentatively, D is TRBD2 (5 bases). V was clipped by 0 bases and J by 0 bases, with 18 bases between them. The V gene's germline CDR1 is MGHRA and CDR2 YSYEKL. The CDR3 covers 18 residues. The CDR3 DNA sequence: TGCGCCAGCAGCCAAGAACGGGGATTCCTAGGAAACTCCTACGAGCAGTACTTC. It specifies CASSQERGFLGNSYEQYF.